These 24 T cell receptor beta chains were sequenced from one sample in a study of OX40 agonist ivuxolimab in advanced cancers. Method: immunoSEQ multiplex PCR; TCRdb's copy keeps in-frame clones and lacks some. Of around 71,000 clones in the sample, around 82% were seen once. Sample: CD4+ or CD8+ T cells sorted from blood, taken in a trial of the OX40 agonist ivuxolimab. Receptor source: an adult with an advanced solid tumor such as melanoma, head and neck, liver or kidney cancer.

This clone has ten or more counts. The V gene is TRBV7-8, the J gene TRBJ1-1; D unresolved. The CDR3 has 11 residues. V was shortened by 5 bases and J by 8 bases, with 9 bases between the two germline ends. Germline V gives CDR1 SGHVS, CDR2 FQNEAQ. The CDR3 nucleotides are TGTGCCAGCAGCCCTACTATAGAAGCTTTCTTT. Its translation: CASSPTIEAFF.

This chain's CDR3 is CASSRTSGYTDTQYF. The CDR3 nucleotides are TGTGCCAGCAGCCGGACTAGCGGGTACACAGATACGCAGTATTTT. V gene TRBV5-5 combines with J gene TRBJ2-3, with 11 nucleotides matching TRBD2. Germline CDR1 is SGHKS and CDR2 is YYEKEE (reference sequence). With 4 bases clipped from V and 2 bases from J, the junction kept 3 bases outside the gene matches. CDR3 length: 15 residues.

The chain links TRBV15 to TRBJ2-7; 8 bases are a match to TRBD1. The length of the CDR3 is 17 residues. Germline loops: CDR1 LNHNV, CDR2 YYDKDF (reference sequence). The trim removed 0 bases at V and 7 bases at J, leaving 14 bases unmatched. The CDR3 DNA reads as TGTGCCACCAGCAGAGAAAAGCCGGGACAGGCCTTCAGGGAGCAGTACTTC. Translating it yields CATSREKPGQAFREQYF.

In regard to this clone: Different DNA sequences within this sample yield the same CDR3. CDR3 bases: TGTGCCAGCAGCCCCCTAGCGGGAGAATACAATGAGCAGTTCTTC. The encoded protein is CASSPLAGEYNEQFF. The chain has TRBV7-2 and TRBJ2-1; TRBD2 matches 10 bases. Germline V gene lookup returns CDR1 SGHTA and CDR2 FQGNSA. V was pared by 5 bases and J by 4 bases, with 5 bases of the junction left unmatched. The CDR3 is 15 residues long.

The J gene is TRBJ1-1, the V gene TRBV9; 8 bases align to TRBD1. CDR1 and CDR2 (germline): SGDLS, YYNGEE. This CDR3 comprises 14 residues. Trimming removed 0 bases from V and 8 bases from J; junction bases left unmatched: 6. The CDR3 DNA is TGTGCCAGCAGCGTAGGGGGTGACAGGGGCGAAGCTTTCTTT. Protein sequence: CASSVGGDRGEAFF.

This clone was observed a handful of times. This rearrangement joins TRBV5-4 to TRBJ2-3, with D possibly called TRBD1 or TRBD2 (5 bases each). The ends were cut back, 5 bases at V and 2 bases at J, with 15 bases in the middle. Germline CDR1 SGHNT, CDR2 YYREEE (reference sequence). CDR3 length: 15 residues. Here the CDR3 DNA reads TGTGCCAGCAGTTATCCCGGGACCAACACAGATACGCAGTATTTT. Its translation: CASSYPGTNTDTQYF.

This clone was observed a few times. The CDR3: CASSSGQIQQYF. CDR3 DNA: TGTGCCAGCAGTTCGGGACAGATCCAGCAGTACTTC. The rearrangement uses TRBV28 and TRBJ2-7; TRBD1 matches 7 bases. The CDR3 sequence is 12 residues long. Trimming took 4 bases from V and 8 from J; bases not matched to a gene: 5. Germline assignment: CDR1 MDHEN and CDR2 SYDVKM.

The table lists this clone with a few counts. The chain carries TRBV9 and TRBJ2-3; possible D gene TRBD1, 5 bases. V lost 0 bases, J lost 6 bases, and 14 bases lay in between. This CDR3 is 15 amino acids long. Germline assignment: CDR1 SGDLS and CDR2 YYNGEE. The CDR3 sequence: CASSVEGRAIDTQYF. CDR3 sequence (DNA): TGTGCCAGCAGCGTAGAAGGCAGGGCGATCGATACGCAGTATTTT.

The V call is TRBV19, the J call TRBJ2-7; D perhaps matches TRBD1 (6 bases). In germline, CDR1 is LNHDA, CDR2 SQIVND (reference sequence). Trimming left V 8 bases short and J 2 bases short, with 13 bases between. The CDR3 runs 13 residues. The CDR3 bases are TGTGCCAGTTCCCTCAGGGGTCCCTACGAGCAGTACTTC. Protein: CASSLRGPYEQYF.

V gene TRBV5-4 combines with J gene TRBJ2-2; 10 nucleotides agree with TRBD2. V lost 4 bases and J lost 6; bases outside the gene matches: 9. Germline CDR1 reads SGHNT; CDR2 reads YYREEE (reference sequence). The CDR3 spans 16 residues. CDR3 region: CASSNRLAGGAGELFF. In DNA form, the CDR3 reads TGTGCCAGCAGCAACCGACTAGCGGGTGGGGCCGGGGAGCTGTTTTTT.

This rearrangement joins TRBV5-1 to TRBJ2-3, with D perhaps assigned TRBD1 or TRBD2 (5 bases each). Between the trimmed V and J ends, which lost 0 bases and 0 bases, there was a span of 5 bases. CDR3 length: 14 residues. CDR1 is SGHRS, CDR2 YFSETQ, per germline. The CDR3 reads CASSLGDSTDTQYF. In DNA form, the CDR3 reads TGCGCCAGCAGCTTGGGGGACAGCACAGATACGCAGTATTTT.

J is TRBJ1-1 and V is TRBV7-2; no definite D call. The V and J ends lost 0 bases and 1 base respectively, with 9 bases between them. Germline loops: CDR1 SGHTA, CDR2 FQGNSA. The CDR3 is 15 residues long. The CDR3 loop reads CASSLAGPPNTEAFF. CDR3 DNA: TGTGCCAGCAGCTTAGCCGGGCCCCCGAACACTGAAGCTTTCTTT.

This chain joins TRBV11-3 and TRBJ2-3, with 11 bases that match TRBD2. Losses at the gene ends were 5 bases for V and 7 bases for J; bases not matched to a gene: 11. The CDR3 spans 16 residues. Germline V gene lookup returns CDR1 SGHNT and CDR2 YENEEA. The CDR3 loop reads CASSRRLAGSTNTQYF. The CDR3 bases are TGTGCCAGCAGCCGGCGACTAGCGGGATCTACTAATACGCAGTATTTT.

The rearrangement joins TRBV28 to TRBJ2-7; no clear D. Germline V lookup: CDR1 MDHEN, CDR2 SYDVKM. This CDR3 contains 14 residues. The V end lost 6 bases, the J end lost 2 bases, and 14 bases lay between the germline ends. This CDR3 reads CASSPRARPYEQYF. Here the CDR3 DNA reads TGTGCCAGCAGCCCCCGGGCGAGACCCTACGAGCAGTACTTC.

The chain combines TRBV4-2 with TRBJ1-4; 10 bases line up with TRBD1. The V gene end was trimmed by 0 bases and the J gene end by 2 bases; junction bases not matched to a gene: 3. The germline gives CDR1 LGHNA, CDR2 YNFKEQ. The length of the CDR3 is 17 residues. Here the CDR3 DNA reads TGTGCCAGCAGCCAAGATGGGACAGGGGCCACTAATGAAAAACTGTTTTTT. Protein: CASSQDGTGATNEKLFF.

The J gene is TRBJ2-4, the V gene TRBV2; D remains unclear. V was trimmed by 4 bases and J by 1 base, leaving 8 bases between them. The CDR3 runs 14 residues. Germline V gives CDR1 SNHLY, CDR2 FYNNEI. The CDR3 spells CASSVLRAKNIQYF. In DNA form, the CDR3 reads TGTGCCAGCAGTGTCCTCAGGGCCAAAAACATTCAGTACTTC.

This clone appeared a few times. V gene TRBV18 combines with J gene TRBJ1-5; TRBD1 matches at 9 bases. V was clipped by 3 bases and J by 4 bases; unmatched bases: 7. The CDR3 loop spans 16 amino acids. Germline V lookup: CDR1 KGHSH, CDR2 LQKENI. The CDR3 bases are TGTGCCAGCTCACCGGACAGGGGTACTGGAAATCAGCCCCAGCATTTT. Its protein is CASSPDRGTGNQPQHF.

The J gene is TRBJ1-1, the V gene TRBV7-2; 8 positions match TRBD1. The CDR3 totals 12 residues. Germline CDR1 reads SGHTA; CDR2 reads FQGNSA. With 7 bases clipped from V and 9 bases from J, the junction kept 7 bases outside the gene matches. The CDR3 protein is CASIYGDRKAFF. CDR3 DNA: TGTGCCAGCATCTACGGGGACAGGAAAGCTTTCTTT.

This clone appeared a few times. The V and J genes are TRBV5-1 and TRBJ1-5, with 7 bases identical to TRBD1. There are 15 residues in the CDR3. Germline V gives CDR1 SGHRS, CDR2 YFSETQ. The V segment lost 1 base and the J segment 7 bases; nucleotides outside the gene matches: 8. The chain's CDR3 is CASSLFQGVRQPQHF. CDR3 sequence (DNA): TGCGCCAGCAGCTTGTTCCAGGGGGTTCGACAGCCCCAGCATTTT.

This clone was seen a handful of times. The genes are TRBV6-1 and TRBJ2-7; 11 positions agree with TRBD1. The CDR3 runs 13 residues. J lost 2 bases, V lost 8 bases, and 2 bases had no gene match. Germline assignment: CDR1 MNHNS and CDR2 SASEGT. DNA for the CDR3: TGTGCCAGCCAGGACAGGGGGCCCTACGAGCAGTACTTC. This sequence encodes CASQDRGPYEQYF.

This chain links TRBV5-6 with TRBJ2-1; no firm D call. Germline CDR1 and CDR2: SGHDT and YYEEEE. The V end was cut by 3 bases, the J end by 1 base, with 14 bases between. This CDR3 is built from 16 residues. The CDR3 sequence is CASSWFDQGSYNEQFF. In DNA, the CDR3 is TGTGCCAGCAGCTGGTTCGACCAAGGGTCCTACAATGAGCAGTTCTTC.

The genes are TRBV19 and TRBJ2-1; 15 bases map to TRBD2. V lost 3 bases to trimming and J lost 6 bases; unmatched junction nucleotides: 6. Per germline, CDR1 LNHDA and CDR2 SQIVND (reference sequence). The CDR3 totals 17 residues. DNA for the CDR3: TGTGCCAGTAGTATGGGAGGGACTAGCGGGAGGCGCAATGAGCAGTTCTTC. Translated, it gives CASSMGGTSGRRNEQFF.

V usage is TRBV19 and J usage is TRBJ1-1, with D uncertain. This CDR3 is 12 amino acids long. Germline CDR1 LNHDA, CDR2 SQIVND (reference sequence). V was trimmed by 5 bases and J by 4 bases, leaving 8 bases between them. The chain's CDR3 is CASSAPPTEAFF. As DNA, the CDR3 is TGTGCCAGTAGTGCCCCCCCCACTGAAGCTTTCTTT.

This clone was picked up one time. This chain connects TRBV7-2 to TRBJ1-3, with D uncertain. The ends were cut back, 2 bases at V and 0 bases at J, with 8 bases in the middle. The CDR3 has 15 amino acids. Germline V gene data show CDR1 as SGHTA and CDR2 as FQGNSA. The CDR3 spells CASSLSLTSGNTIYF. DNA of the CDR3: TGTGCCAGCAGCTTATCCCTTACCTCTGGAAACACCATATATTTT.